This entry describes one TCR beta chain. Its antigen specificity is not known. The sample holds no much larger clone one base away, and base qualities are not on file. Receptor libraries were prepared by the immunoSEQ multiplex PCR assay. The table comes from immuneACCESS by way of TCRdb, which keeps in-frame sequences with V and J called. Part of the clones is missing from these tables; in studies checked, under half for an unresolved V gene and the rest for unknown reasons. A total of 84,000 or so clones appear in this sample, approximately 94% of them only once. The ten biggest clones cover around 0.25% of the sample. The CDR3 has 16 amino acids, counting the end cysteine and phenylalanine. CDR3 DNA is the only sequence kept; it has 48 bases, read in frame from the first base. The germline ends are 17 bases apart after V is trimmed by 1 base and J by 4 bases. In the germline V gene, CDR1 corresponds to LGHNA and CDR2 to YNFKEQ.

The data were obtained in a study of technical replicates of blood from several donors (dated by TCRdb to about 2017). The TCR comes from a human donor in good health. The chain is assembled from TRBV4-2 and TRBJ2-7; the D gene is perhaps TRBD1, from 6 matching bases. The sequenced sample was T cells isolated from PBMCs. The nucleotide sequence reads TGTGCCAGCAGCCAAGTAGTCACAGGGAGCGAGTACGAGCAGTACTTC. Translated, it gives CASSQVVTGSEYEQYF.